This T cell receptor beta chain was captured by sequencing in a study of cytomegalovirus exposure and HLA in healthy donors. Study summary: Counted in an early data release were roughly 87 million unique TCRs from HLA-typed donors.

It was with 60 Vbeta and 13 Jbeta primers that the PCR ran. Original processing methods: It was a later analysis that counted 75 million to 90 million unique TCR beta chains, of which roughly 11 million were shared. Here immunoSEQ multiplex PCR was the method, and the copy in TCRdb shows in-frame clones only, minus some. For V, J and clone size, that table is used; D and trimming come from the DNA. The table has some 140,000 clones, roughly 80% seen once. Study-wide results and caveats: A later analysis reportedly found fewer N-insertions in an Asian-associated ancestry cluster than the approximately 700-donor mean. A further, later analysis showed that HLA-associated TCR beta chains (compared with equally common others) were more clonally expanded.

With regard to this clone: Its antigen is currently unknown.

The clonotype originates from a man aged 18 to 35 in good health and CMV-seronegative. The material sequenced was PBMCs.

The CDR3 nucleotides are TGTGCCAGCAGCTCGGACTTAACAGGACAGGGGAACACTGAAGCTTTCTTT. It translates to CASSSDLTGQGNTEAFF. The V gene is TRBV7-2, the J gene TRBJ1-1; TRBD1 aligns across 8 bases. Germline CDR1 reads SGHTA; CDR2 reads FQGNSA. J gave up 1 base and V 4 bases, and 11 bases lay outside the gene matches. The CDR3 runs 17 residues. Together with reference TRBV7-2 and TRBJ1-1, the CDR3 gives the full variable domain: GAGVSQSPSNKVTEKGKDVELRCDPISGHTALYWYRQSLGQGLEFLIYFQGNSAPDKSGLPSDRFSAERTGGSVSTLTIQRTQQEDSAVYLCASSSDLTGQGNTEAFFGQGTRLTVV.